One and the same sample provided the 21 T cell receptor beta chains below, sequenced in a study of Tregs in tolerant kidney transplant recipients. Sequenced by immunoSEQ multiplex PCR; TCRdb stores in-frame clones only, minus some. There are 100,000 to 130,000 clones in the sample; around 90% occur only once, and about 0.35% lies in the top ten. The specimen comprised CD4+ T cells from blood, sampled before the transplant. The receptor source for this set is a human donor who received a combined kidney and bone marrow transplant.

The chain combines TRBV6-5 with TRBJ1-1; D gene uncertain. The CDR3 sequence is 15 residues long. Trimming took 0 bases from V and 3 from J, leaving 11 bases between them. Germline V gives CDR1 MNHEY, CDR2 SVGAGI. In DNA form, the CDR3 reads TGTGCCAGCAGTTACTCGAGGGTTGAGCACACTGAAGCTTTCTTT. Protein product: CASSYSRVEHTEAFF.

This chain joins TRBV7-6 and TRBJ2-2; tentative D call: TRBD1 (6 bases). The germline V gene has CDR1 SGHVS and CDR2 FNYEAQ. Deletions cut 5 bases from V and 7 bases from J, with 17 bases between. The CDR3 loop spans 15 amino acids. CDR3 sequence reads: CASSTPGPRGGELFF. The CDR3 DNA follows: TGTGCCAGCAGCACACCGGGGCCCAGGGGCGGGGAGCTGTTTTTT.

This clone is a singleton in its sample. The V and J genes are TRBV10-3 and TRBJ2-2; D is unresolved. The CDR3 runs to 16 residues. Trimming took 0 bases from V and 0 from J, leaving 8 bases between them. Per the germline V gene, CDR1 is ENHRY and CDR2 is SYGVKD. As DNA, the CDR3 is TGTGCCATCAGTGAGTCCGGAGCAGCGAACACCGGGGAGCTGTTTTTT. Its protein product is CAISESGAANTGELFF.

This clone was observed once. V usage is TRBV15 and J usage is TRBJ2-2; 10 positions agree with TRBD1. The length of the CDR3 is 22 residues. The V segment lost 0 bases and the J segment 3 bases; nucleotides outside the gene matches: 19. The germline V gene has CDR1 LNHNV and CDR2 YYDKDF (reference sequence). CDR3 sequence: CATSRDSLWGQGTRKYTGELFF. The CDR3, as DNA: TGTGCCACCAGCAGAGATTCGTTATGGGGACAGGGGACGCGGAAATACACCGGGGAGCTGTTTTTT.

The gene calls are TRBV7-2 and TRBJ2-7; TRBD2 matches 10 bases. V gave up 6 bases and J gave up 4 bases; unmatched junction bases: 9. CDR3 size: 15 residues. Germline values: CDR1 SGHTA, CDR2 FQGNSA. The CDR3 loop is CASSLGGGLAYEQYF. The CDR3 coding sequence is TGTGCCAGCAGTCTAGGGGGGGGACTAGCGTACGAGCAGTACTTC.

The rearrangement links TRBV7-2 to TRBJ2-3; 14 bases fit TRBD2. Germline CDR1 SGHTA, CDR2 FQGNSA. CDR3 size: 16 residues. Unmatched junction bases numbered 6, after V lost 5 bases and J lost 5 bases. CDR3 sequence: CASSMGLAGAGDTQYF. In DNA form, the CDR3 reads TGTGCCAGCAGCATGGGACTAGCGGGAGCGGGAGATACGCAGTATTTT. Using reference TRBV7-2 and TRBJ2-3 for the parts outside the CDR3, the full variable domain is GAGVSQSPSNKVTEKGKDVELRCDPISGHTALYWYRQSLGQGLEFLIYFQGNSAPDKSGLPSDRFSAERTGGSVSTLTIQRTQQEDSAVYLCASSMGLAGAGDTQYFGPGTRLTVL.

The V gene is TRBV28, the J gene TRBJ1-5; weak D call: TRBD1 (5 bases). CDR1 MDHEN and CDR2 SYDVKM come from the germline V gene. The CDR3 totals 12 residues. V dropped 11 bases and J dropped 6 bases, with 14 bases sitting between them. The CDR3 loop is CAARGGIQPQHF. The CDR3 nucleotides read TGTGCCGCACGGGGCGGGATTCAGCCCCAGCATTTT.

The V and J genes are TRBV28 and TRBJ2-2; 11 bases line up with TRBD2. V was clipped by 5 bases and J by 4 bases; unmatched bases: 3. Germline lookup yields CDR1 MDHEN and CDR2 SYDVKM. CDR3 length: 15 amino acids. The CDR3 protein is CASSKLAGGTGELFF. The CDR3 region has the DNA TGTGCCAGCAGTAAGCTAGCGGGAGGCACCGGGGAGCTGTTTTTT.

The rearrangement links TRBV7-2 to TRBJ1-1; D possibly corresponds to TRBD1 (6 bases). V dropped 0 bases and J dropped 3 bases, with 14 bases sitting between them. CDR1 and CDR2 (germline): SGHTA, FQGNSA. This CDR3 spans 16 amino acids. CDR3 nucleotide sequence: TGTGCCAGCAGCTTAGCATACCAGGGGAGGGACACTGAAGCTTTCTTT. As protein: CASSLAYQGRDTEAFF.

The rearrangement joins TRBV7-2 to TRBJ1-3; a weak D match, TRBD1 (6 bases). The germline gives CDR1 SGHTA, CDR2 FQGNSA. This CDR3 is built from 15 residues. Trimming left V 5 bases short and J 4 bases short, with 15 bases between. The DNA of the CDR3 is TGTGCCAGCAGCCCGCAAACAGGGTCGGGAAACACCATATATTTT. Its protein product is CASSPQTGSGNTIYF.

The rearrangement links TRBV19 to TRBJ2-2, with 7 nucleotides matching TRBD1. V gave up 2 bases and J gave up 4 bases; unmatched junction bases: 7. The CDR3 runs to 16 residues. In germline, CDR1 is LNHDA, CDR2 SQIVND (reference sequence). CDR3 loop: CASSIRGGGSTGELFF. The DNA for the CDR3 is TGTGCCAGTAGTATAAGAGGGGGCGGTAGCACCGGGGAGCTGTTTTTT.

V gene TRBV5-4 combines with J gene TRBJ2-7, with D possibly matching TRBD2 (7 bases). V was pared by 0 bases and J by 3 bases, with 25 bases between. The germline V gene encodes CDR1 SGHNT and CDR2 YYREEE (reference sequence). The CDR3 spans 19 residues. The CDR3 is CASSLAGGGSTPLHYEQYF. The DNA for the CDR3 is TGTGCCAGCAGCTTGGCGGGGGGCGGGAGTACCCCACTACACTACGAGCAGTACTTC.

V and J are TRBV2 and TRBJ2-1; 8 bases line up with TRBD1. Trimming at V came to 10 bases and at J to 5 bases, leaving 10 bases not matched to a gene. The germline V gene encodes CDR1 SNHLY and CDR2 FYNNEI. The CDR3 spans 14 residues. CDR3 sequence reads: CATEGQGAHNEQFF. In DNA, the CDR3 is TGTGCCACTGAAGGACAGGGTGCGCACAATGAGCAGTTCTTC.

In DNA form, the CDR3 reads TGTGCCAGCAGTGAGGTGGGGGCCGGCAATCAGCCCCAGCATTTT. Protein product: CASSEVGAGNQPQHF. This chain connects TRBV2 to TRBJ1-5; possibly TRBD1 for D (6 bases). The CDR3 spans 15 residues. The germline V gene encodes CDR1 SNHLY and CDR2 FYNNEI. The V and J ends lost 3 bases and 2 bases respectively, with 11 bases between them.

The chain couples TRBV7-2 to TRBJ2-7; 9 bases are a match to TRBD2. V lost 6 bases to trimming and J lost 7 bases; unmatched junction nucleotides: 7. Germline V gene lookup returns CDR1 SGHTA and CDR2 FQGNSA. The CDR3 contains 13 residues. CDR3 sequence reads: CASSLAGLGEQYF. Here the CDR3 DNA reads TGTGCCAGCAGTCTAGCGGGGTTGGGGGAGCAGTACTTC. The entire variable domain, with the rest obtained from reference TRBV7-2 and TRBJ2-7, is as follows: GAGVSQSPSNKVTEKGKDVELRCDPISGHTALYWYRQSLGQGLEFLIYFQGNSAPDKSGLPSDRFSAERTGGSVSTLTIQRTQQEDSAVYLCASSLAGLGEQYFGPGTRLTVT.

The chain carries TRBV19 and TRBJ2-3; 9 nucleotides align to TRBD1. In germline, CDR1 is LNHDA, CDR2 SQIVND (reference sequence). The CDR3 runs to 14 residues. Germline trimming cut 5 bases from V and 4 bases from J; bases unmatched to any gene: 4. CDR3 residues: CASSARDRADTQYF. The CDR3 nucleotides read TGTGCCAGTAGTGCCCGGGACAGGGCAGATACGCAGTATTTT.

This chain uses TRBV2 with TRBJ1-2, with D possibly matching TRBD1 (6 bases). The V end was cut by 7 bases, the J end by 8 bases, with 11 bases between. Germline CDR1 and CDR2: SNHLY and FYNNEI. The CDR3 loop spans 11 amino acids. Here the CDR3 reads CASKEDSGYTF. Written as DNA, the CDR3 is TGTGCCAGCAAGGAGGACAGCGGCTACACCTTC. Full variable domain (rest looked up from reference TRBV2 and TRBJ1-2): EPEVTQTPSHQVTQMGQEVILRCVPISNHLYFYWYRQILGQKVEFLVSFYNNEISEKSEIFDDQFSVERPDGSNFTLKIRSTKLEDSAMYFCASKEDSGYTFGSGTRLTVV.

In its sample, this clone was seen once. The chain uses TRBV11-3 and TRBJ2-3; a weak D match, TRBD2 (6 bases). Germline V gives CDR1 SGHNT, CDR2 YENEEA. This CDR3 contains 14 residues. The ends were cut back, 5 bases at V and 5 bases at J, with 14 bases in the middle. This CDR3 is CASSSSGVGDTQYF. The DNA for the CDR3 is TGTGCCAGCAGCAGTTCGGGGGTCGGAGATACGCAGTATTTT.

The chain carries TRBV7-2 and TRBJ1-5, with TRBD1 as a possible D gene (5 bases). Per germline, CDR1 SGHTA and CDR2 FQGNSA. The CDR3 sequence is 16 residues long. Between the trimmed V and J ends, which lost 5 bases and 4 bases, there was a span of 18 bases. The DNA of the CDR3 is TGTGCCAGCAGCCCGAGTGCAGGGATTTGGAATCAGCCCCAGCATTTT. Encoded protein: CASSPSAGIWNQPQHF.

V and J are TRBV21-1 and TRBJ2-7; the table's D gene call, TRBD1, was not cross checked with the DNA. TRBV21-1 is classified as a pseudogene. The CDR3 contains 13 residues. This CDR3 reads CASIGQGPYEQYF. The CDR3, as DNA: TGTGCCAGCATCGGACAGGGCCCCTACGAGCAGTACTTC.

V and J are TRBV7-2 and TRBJ2-1; 9 nucleotides agree with TRBD2. Germline-derived CDR1 and CDR2 are SGHTA and FQGNSA. The CDR3 runs 15 residues. Trimming at V came to 1 base and at J to 5 bases, leaving 3 bases not matched to a gene. CDR3 in DNA: TGTGCCAGCAGCTTAGGCAGCGGGGGGAACAATGAGCAGTTCTTC. This gives the protein CASSLGSGGNNEQFF.